This TCR beta chain comes out of a study of shared clonotypes between healthy human individuals. Unmatched junction bases numbered 4, after V lost 4 bases and J lost 0 bases. The CDR3 has 14 residues. From germline, CDR1 is SGHNT and CDR2 YYREEE (reference sequence). The authors ran the assay at deep level. Generated by immunoSEQ multiplex PCR, the TCRdb table keeps only in-frame clones and is missing some. The sample yields 2 million to 2.5 million clones, more than 85% seen once. This clonotype was obtained from a man younger than 35 in good health. Some clones in this sample may be carry-over from other donors' samples. This chain links TRBV5-4 with TRBJ2-7, with 7 bases aligning to TRBD1. Sequenced sample: naive CD4+ T cells from PBMCs. Noted subset: CD45RA+ positively selected. CDR3 loop: CASSPGQRSYEQYF. The CDR3 DNA follows: TGTGCCAGCAGCCCGGGACAGCGCTCCTACGAGCAGTACTTC.